The TCR beta chain under discussion was sequenced for a study of T cells after posttransplantation cyclophosphamide. Findings of the study overall: Tissue-infiltrating T cells from skin or gut overlapped little with blood T cells. After PTCy, TRB diversity resembled that of CNI/methotrexate controls. Donor-recipient repertoire similarity was low at 1-2 months, rising over year one.

Treatment was busulfan-fludarabine conditioning, a marrow graft, and cyclophosphamide on days +3 and +4. This CDR3 comprises 16 residues. From germline, CDR1 is LGHNA and CDR2 YNFKEQ. With 4 bases removed from V and 2 bases from J, the gap between germline ends came to 14 bases. On this clone: Its antigen is unidentified.

TCRdb's table, derived via immunoSEQ multiplex PCR, lists solely in-frame clones and lacks some. Of roughly 20,000 clones in the sample, around 68% were seen once. Sequencing was performed on PBMCs, taken after an allogeneic stem cell transplant with post-transplant cyclophosphamide. The chain recombines TRBV4-2 with TRBJ2-2; D ambiguous. This receptor was identified in a male patient aged 30 to 39 who received an allogeneic stem cell transplant from a related donor, was CMV-positive, and had acute GVHD only. The graft donor may be the source of some T cells. The CDR3 protein is CASSRSRTPNTGELFF. Written as DNA, the CDR3 is TGTGCCAGCAGCCGTTCGCGAACTCCTAACACCGGGGAGCTGTTTTTT.